What follows are 21 T cell receptor beta chains derived from one specimen sequenced in a study of blood T cell repertoires in COVID-19. This table comes from immunoSEQ multiplex PCR, and its TCRdb copy is limited to in-frame clones, with some not included. The sample has tens of thousands of clones; about 84% are singletons. Source material: peripheral blood. These receptors were taken from a man aged 50 to 59 with COVID-19, enrolled during active disease.

The chain links TRBV7-2 to TRBJ2-1; 8 bases are shared with TRBD2. CDR1 is SGHTA and CDR2 is FQGNSA in the germline V gene. Unmatched junction bases numbered 9, after V lost 0 bases and J lost 8 bases. The CDR3 contains 16 residues. The DNA for the CDR3 is TGTGCCAGCAGCTTAGCGCTCGGGGGGGGATGGGATGAGCAGTTCTTC. Translated, it gives CASSLALGGGWDEQFF.

The rearrangement uses TRBV27 and TRBJ2-7; possible D gene TRBD2, 5 bases. Looked up from germline, CDR1 is MNHEY and CDR2 is SMNVEV (reference sequence). Trimming took off 5 bases at V and 3 bases at J, with 17 bases between the two ends. This CDR3 spans 15 amino acids. The CDR3 region is CASSRSRGLVYEQYF. CDR3 DNA sequence: TGTGCCAGCAGTCGCAGTCGGGGTCTCGTCTACGAGCAGTACTTC.

The chain recombines TRBV9 with TRBJ1-1, with TRBD1 identical over 7 bases. The CDR3 consists of 15 residues. Germline V gene lookup returns CDR1 SGDLS and CDR2 YYNGEE. V was clipped by 2 bases and J by 0 bases; unmatched bases: 4. CDR3 sequence: CASSVRGTLNTEAFF. The DNA for the CDR3 is TGTGCCAGCAGCGTCAGGGGGACCTTGAACACTGAAGCTTTCTTT.

This chain links TRBV11-2 with TRBJ2-1; 9 nucleotides line up with TRBD1. Germline CDR1 reads SGHAT; CDR2 reads FQNNGV. The length of the CDR3 is 15 residues. J lost 1 base, V lost 3 bases, and 1 base had no gene match. CDR3 sequence reads: CASSLTGGSYNEQFF. CDR3 nucleotide sequence: TGTGCCAGCAGCTTGACAGGGGGGTCCTACAATGAGCAGTTCTTC.

This sequence joins TRBV18 and TRBJ1-4, with D possibly matching TRBD1 (5 bases). The germline V and J ends were trimmed by 0 bases and 7 bases, with 12 bases remaining between them. This CDR3 contains 15 residues. From germline, CDR1 is KGHSH and CDR2 LQKENI. The CDR3: CASSPPGGPGEKLFF. CDR3 bases: TGTGCCAGCTCACCACCCGGGGGACCGGGTGAAAAACTGTTTTTT.

This clone was found a few times. V is TRBV2 and J is TRBJ2-1; D unclear. Germline assignment: CDR1 SNHLY and CDR2 FYNNEI. CDR3 length: 10 amino acids. Trimming took off 6 bases at V and 5 bases at J, with 2 bases between the two ends. As DNA, the CDR3 is TGTGCCAGCAGCGACAATGAGCAGTTCTTC. Translated, it gives CASSDNEQFF.

The chain couples TRBV4-1 to TRBJ1-4; D might be TRBD1 (5 bases). The V end was cut by 0 bases, the J end by 8 bases, with 13 bases between. The V gene's germline CDR1 is MGHRA and CDR2 YSYEKL. This CDR3 contains 15 residues. The CDR3 DNA reads as TGCGCCAGCAGCCAAGATGGTAGCGGGGCGGAAAAACTGTTTTTT. Translating gives CASSQDGSGAEKLFF.

The V gene is TRBV7-6, the J gene TRBJ2-1, with D possibly TRBD1 on 6 matching bases. CDR3 length: 15 residues. CDR1 is SGHVS and CDR2 is FNYEAQ in the germline V gene. V was clipped by 3 bases and J by 9 bases, with 18 bases between them. CDR3 sequence: CASSFRAGEIGEQFF. The CDR3 DNA reads as TGTGCCAGCAGCTTTCGCGCAGGGGAGATAGGTGAGCAGTTCTTC. The full variable domain, completed using reference TRBV7-6 and TRBJ2-1, is GAGVSQSPRYKVTKRGQDVALRCDPISGHVSLYWYRQALGQGPEFLTYFNYEAQQDKSGLPNDRFSAERPEGSISTLTIQRTEQRDSAMYRCASSFRAGEIGEQFFGPGTRLTVL.

J is TRBJ1-6 and V is TRBV27; no clear D gene. This CDR3 comprises 15 residues. Germline V gene data show CDR1 as MNHEY and CDR2 as SMNVEV (reference sequence). V gave up 6 bases and J gave up 8 bases, with 17 bases separating them. The CDR3 region is CASRALLGRDSPLHF. DNA of the CDR3: TGTGCCAGCAGGGCCCTGTTGGGGAGGGATTCACCCCTCCACTTT.

The chain uses TRBV3-1 (or the pseudogene TRBV3-2) and TRBJ2-1; 9 bases align to TRBD1. V lost 2 bases and J lost 1; bases outside the gene matches: 6. Germline assignment: CDR1 LGHDT and CDR2 YNNKEL (reference sequence). There are 17 residues in the CDR3. CDR3 sequence reads: CASSQREDRGSYNEQFF. As DNA, the CDR3 is TGTGCCAGCAGCCAAAGAGAAGACAGGGGGTCCTACAATGAGCAGTTCTTC.

The chain couples TRBV19 to TRBJ2-2, with unresolved D. The CDR3 loop spans 13 amino acids. The V gene's germline CDR1 is LNHDA and CDR2 SQIVND (reference sequence). CDR3 residues: CAACRENTGELFF. CDR3 bases: TGTGCAGCATGCCGCGAGAACACCGGGGAGCTGTTTTTT.

This chain uses TRBV29-1 with TRBJ2-7, with a possible D match to TRBD2 (5 bases). The CDR3 is 15 amino acids. Looked up from germline, CDR1 is SQVTM and CDR2 is ANQGSEA. The V end was cut by 6 bases, the J end by 2 bases, with 20 bases between. The CDR3 region has the DNA TGCAGCGTCAGACGCCTTAGCGCCTCAACCTACGAGCAGTACTTC. This translates into CSVRRLSASTYEQYF.

The chain links TRBV15 to TRBJ2-1; D not certain. Between the trimmed V and J ends, which lost 4 bases and 0 bases, there was a span of 10 bases. The CDR3 runs to 15 residues. The V gene's germline CDR1 is LNHNV and CDR2 YYDKDF (reference sequence). CDR3 DNA sequence: TGTGCCACCAGCACTGAGCCCCGCTCCTACAATGAGCAGTTCTTC. This sequence encodes CATSTEPRSYNEQFF.

V and J are TRBV9 and TRBJ1-2; TRBD1 aligns across 8 bases. The CDR3 spans 15 residues. Per germline, CDR1 SGDLS and CDR2 YYNGEE. The trim removed 3 bases at V and 2 bases at J, leaving 6 bases unmatched. The CDR3 protein is CASSGGTGGNYGYTF. In nucleotides, the CDR3 is TGTGCCAGCAGCGGGGGGACAGGAGGAAACTATGGCTACACCTTC.

The chain has TRBV30 and TRBJ2-4, with TRBD1 as a possible D gene (5 bases). CDR3 size: 15 residues. The V gene lost 4 bases and the J gene lost 4 bases, with 17 bases spanning the gap. The germline V gene has CDR1 GTSNPN and CDR2 SVGIG (reference sequence). CDR3 DNA sequence: TGTGCCTGGAAGTTAAAGGGGTCCGGGAAAAACATTCAGTACTTC. This gives the protein CAWKLKGSGKNIQYF. Combining the CDR3 with reference TRBV30 and TRBJ2-4 gives the whole variable domain SQTIHQWPATLVQPVGSPLSLECTVEGTSNPNLYWYRQAAGRGLQLLFYSVGIGQISSEVPQNLSASRPQDRQFILSSKKLLLSDSGFYLCAWKLKGSGKNIQYFGAGTRLSVL.

The rearrangement uses TRBV5-4 and TRBJ2-5; 10 bases are a match to TRBD1. The J segment lost 4 bases and the V segment lost 10 bases, leaving 7 bases of the junction unmatched. CDR1 is SGHNT and CDR2 is YYREEE in the germline V gene (reference sequence). This CDR3 has 13 amino acids. In DNA form, the CDR3 reads TGTGCCTTCCAGGACAGGGGGGGAGAGACCCAGTACTTC. Its translation: CAFQDRGGETQYF.

J is TRBJ1-2 and V is TRBV5-5, with unresolved D. Trimming removed 0 bases at V and 2 bases at J, with 8 bases between. This CDR3 comprises 14 residues. Germline V gives CDR1 SGHKS, CDR2 YYEKEE (reference sequence). CDR3 sequence (DNA): TGTGCCAGCAGCTTGGAAAGTGGCAACTATGGCTACACCTTC. Encoded protein: CASSLESGNYGYTF.

The V and J genes are TRBV7-2 and TRBJ2-1, with D maybe TRBD1 (5 bases). This CDR3 is 14 amino acids long. V dropped 3 bases and J dropped 9 bases, with 15 bases sitting between them. Germline values: CDR1 SGHTA, CDR2 FQGNSA. CDR3 sequence: CASSFGFQRGEQFF. In DNA form, the CDR3 reads TGTGCCAGCAGCTTCGGGTTCCAAAGGGGTGAGCAGTTCTTC. Full variable domain (rest looked up from reference TRBV7-2 and TRBJ2-1): GAGVSQSPSNKVTEKGKDVELRCDPISGHTALYWYRQSLGQGLEFLIYFQGNSAPDKSGLPSDRFSAERTGGSVSTLTIQRTQQEDSAVYLCASSFGFQRGEQFFGPGTRLTVL.

The chain links TRBV5-4 to TRBJ2-5; D is possibly TRBD1 (6 bases). Germline V lookup: CDR1 SGHNT, CDR2 YYREEE (reference sequence). The CDR3 runs to 14 residues. V lost 3 bases, J lost 3 bases, and 12 bases lay in between. The CDR3 nucleotides are TGTGCCAGCAGCTCGGACAGCTTTAAAGAGACCCAGTACTTC. Protein sequence: CASSSDSFKETQYF.

The chain uses TRBV4-3 and TRBJ2-2, with TRBD1 identical over 7 bases. Germline V gives CDR1 LGHNA, CDR2 YSLEER. This CDR3 region has 20 residues. With 0 bases clipped from V and 0 bases from J, the junction kept 13 bases outside the gene matches. CDR3 loop: CASSQEGAVRTGANTGELFF. Here the CDR3 DNA reads TGCGCCAGCAGCCAAGAGGGGGCGGTCAGGACAGGAGCGAACACCGGGGAGCTGTTTTTT.

This chain connects TRBV24-1 to TRBJ2-3, with 8 bases matching TRBD1. Germline V gives CDR1 KGHDR, CDR2 SFDVKD. The CDR3 has 17 residues. V gave up 3 bases and J gave up 2 bases; unmatched junction bases: 9. The CDR3 region is CATSDRVTGDPTDTQYF. In nucleotides, the CDR3 is TGTGCCACCAGTGATCGAGTGACAGGGGACCCCACAGATACGCAGTATTTT.